This T cell receptor (beta chain) was documented in a study of vaccination and CD4 T cells after COVID-19. Study results and limitations: Relatively few convalescent patients and no early post-infection timepoints were analyzed.

This clonotype occurred a few times. Its antigen remains unidentified. As to treatment: roughly 10-day PBMC culture with coronavirus spike peptide pools or control peptides (ViraFEST assay). Healthy recipients of vaccination lacked prior SARS-CoV-2 infection, as evidenced by negative nucleocapsid antibodies both before and after vaccination. Researchers used the Oncomine TCR Beta short-read assay to sequence DNA from cultured CD4+ T cells. Genomic DNA was extracted from cultured CD4+ T cells. TCRdb re-called the PCR reads with MiXCR, one entry per CDR3 protein. Of 23,000 or so distinct CDR3 sequences in the sample, around 70% are singletons; the top ten hold less than 25%. Germline V gene sequence: CDR1 MGHDK, CDR2 SYGVNS. The trim removed 4 bases at V and 4 bases at J, leaving 4 bases unmatched. The CDR3 spans 14 residues.

The chain recombines TRBV25-1 with TRBJ1-1; 9 bases align to TRBD1. The receptor was isolated from a human donor who received a COVID-19 vaccine. Sequenced material: CD4+ T cells from blood, cultured in vitro, taken after SARS-CoV-2 vaccination. The CDR3: CASSVTGGSTEAFF. CDR3 in DNA: TGTGCCAGCAGTGTGACAGGGGGTAGCACTGAAGCTTTCTTT.